This T cell receptor beta chain emerged from a study of blood T cell repertoires in COVID-19. About the research overall: In each case, the material was cDNA or gDNA derived from T cells, B-cell-depleted T cells, or PBMCs.

This CDR3 has 11 amino acids. V was cut by 3 bases and J by 8 bases, with 8 bases left in between. Germline lookup yields CDR1 DFQATT and CDR2 SNEGSKA (reference sequence). Per the original data handling: Cell counts per sample came from amplifying reference gene primers. The protocol was immunoSEQ multiplex PCR, while the TCRdb copy is restricted to in-frame clones and leaves out a portion. The V and J calls and clone size come from that table; D and trimming were worked out from the DNA. There are 400,000 or so clones in the sample; around nine tenths occur only once, and roughly 0.87% lies in the top ten.

This receptor was identified in a man in his late teens or twenties with COVID-19, enrolled during active disease. The chain employs TRBV20-1 and TRBJ2-1; no definite D call. The sample taken for sequencing was peripheral blood. The CDR3: CSARRRDEQFF. CDR3 nucleotide sequence: TGCAGTGCTAGGCGCCGCGATGAGCAGTTCTTC.